This TCR beta chain appears in the sequencing data of a study of response to subunit inactivated influenza vaccine. This clonotype was seen many times. The antigen remains undetermined. TCRdb re-called the RT-PCR reads through MiXCR, storing one row per CDR3 protein. The profile shows more than 400,000 distinct CDR3 sequences, approximately 7.8% of them singletons. Germline trimming cut 2 bases from V and 7 bases from J; bases unmatched to any gene: 5. The CDR3 is 14 amino acids. CDR1 is SGHTA and CDR2 is FQGNSA in the germline V gene. General observations from the study: It was the authors' suggestion that each seasonal influenza vaccination recruits few new T cells.

This sequence originates from a man aged 50 to 75 who received an inactivated influenza vaccine. The chain combines TRBV7-2 with TRBJ2-1, with 7 nucleotides matching TRBD1. The input for sequencing was PBMCs from blood, taken less than 30 months after vaccination. The CDR3 sequence is CASSLNRGNNEQFF. The CDR3 nucleotides read TGTGCCAGCAGCTTAAACAGGGGTAATAATGAGCAGTTCTTC.